The entry that follows covers one T cell receptor (beta chain) sequence. This entry is derived from a study of CD8 T cells in Susac syndrome. This CDR3 contains 13 residues. Trimming took 8 bases from V and 0 from J, leaving 11 bases between them. Germline V CDR1 and CDR2: SGHTA, FQGNSA. TCR beta sequencing covered blood CD8+ and CD4+ T cells. Healthy donors were controls matched for age and sex. Through negative isolation, CD4+ and CD8+ T cells were obtained, while TEMRA cells were enriched using FACS. With random hexamers, reverse transcription was performed on about 0.5 to 1 ug of RNA. Amplification of TCR beta CDR3 by immunoSEQ multiplex PCR spanned 54 Vbeta and 13 Jbeta. TCRdb redid the calling of the immunoSEQ multiplex PCR reads with MiXCR, one entry per CDR3 protein. The sample includes 100,000 to 150,000 distinct CDR3 sequences, roughly 94% seen only once; the top ten take just over 0.095%.

The sample comprised CD4+ T cells from PBMCs. The chain joins TRBV7-2 to TRBJ2-7, with D possibly being TRBD1 or TRBD2 (5 bases each). The receptor was isolated from a human donor in good health. CDR3 amino acids: CASARDPSYEQYF. CDR3 nucleotides: TGTGCCAGCGCCCGGGACCCCTCCTACGAGCAGTACTTC. The variable domain in full, with the rest retrieved from reference TRBV7-2 and TRBJ2-7, is GAGVSQSPSNKVTEKGKDVELRCDPISGHTALYWYRQSLGQGLEFLIYFQGNSAPDKSGLPSDRFSAERTGGSVSTLTIQRTQQEDSAVYLCASARDPSYEQYFGPGTRLTVT.